This entry is about one TCR beta chain. Its antigen is unknown. The 5'RACE method, run with constant-segment primers, produced TCR alpha and TCR beta cDNA libraries (carrying sample barcodes and UMIs). TCRdb reprocessed the 5' RACE reads via MiXCR and lists one record per CDR3 protein. The sample lists some 270,000 distinct CDR3 sequences; 15% were seen once. The data were taken from a study of T-cell memory formation after mild COVID-19. Overall study context: The two donors had largely donor-specific TCR clusters.

The CDR3 spans 15 residues. Germline CDR1 and CDR2: MNHEY and SMNVEV (reference sequence). Trimming cost V 5 bases and J 4 bases, with 15 bases left between them. Study observations and caveats: Clones that contracted from day 15 to 85 had balanced CD4/CD8; later expanders were CD4+ biased.

The chain recombines TRBV27 with TRBJ2-1, with a possible D match to TRBD1 (6 bases). The receptor's source is an adult woman who had mild COVID-19 (a few samples of this study predate the infection). Cell type and time point are not known. Source material: PBMCs or a T cell subset sorted from them (not recorded which). Here the CDR3 DNA reads TGTGCCAGCAGTCCGGTGGGCAGGGGTTACAATGAGCAGTTCTTC. Its translation: CASSPVGRGYNEQFF.